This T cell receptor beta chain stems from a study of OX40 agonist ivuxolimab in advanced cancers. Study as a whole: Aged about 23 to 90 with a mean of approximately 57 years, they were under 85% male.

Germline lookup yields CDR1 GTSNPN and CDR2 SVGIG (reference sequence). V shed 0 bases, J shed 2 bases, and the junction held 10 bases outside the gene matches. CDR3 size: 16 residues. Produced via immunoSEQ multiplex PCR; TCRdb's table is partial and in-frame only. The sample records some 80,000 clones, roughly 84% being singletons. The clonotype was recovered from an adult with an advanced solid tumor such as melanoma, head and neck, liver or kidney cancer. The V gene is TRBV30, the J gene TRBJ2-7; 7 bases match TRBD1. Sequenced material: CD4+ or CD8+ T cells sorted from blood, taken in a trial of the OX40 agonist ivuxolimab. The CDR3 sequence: CAWSVPVTGKAYEQYF. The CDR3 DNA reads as TGTGCCTGGAGTGTACCCGTGACAGGGAAGGCCTACGAGCAGTACTTC.